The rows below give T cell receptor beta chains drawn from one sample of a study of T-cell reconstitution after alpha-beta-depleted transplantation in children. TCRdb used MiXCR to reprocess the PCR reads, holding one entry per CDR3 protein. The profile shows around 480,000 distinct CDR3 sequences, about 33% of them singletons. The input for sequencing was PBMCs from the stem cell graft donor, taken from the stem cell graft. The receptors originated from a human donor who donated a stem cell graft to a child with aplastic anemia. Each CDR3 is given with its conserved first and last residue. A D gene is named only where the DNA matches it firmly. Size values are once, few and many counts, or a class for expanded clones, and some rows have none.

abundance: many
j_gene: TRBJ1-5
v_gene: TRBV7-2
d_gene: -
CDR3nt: TGCGCCAGCAGCTTGGGGGGGACTGGAAATCAGCCCCAGCATTTT
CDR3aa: CASSLGGTGNQPQHF

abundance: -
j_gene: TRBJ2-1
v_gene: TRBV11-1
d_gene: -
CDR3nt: TGTGCCAGCAGTGATGTCGGTGGTAGCGGCGACTCCTACAATGAGCAGTTCTTC
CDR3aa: CASSDVGGSGDSYNEQFF

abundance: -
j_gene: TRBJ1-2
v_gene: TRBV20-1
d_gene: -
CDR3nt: TGCAGTGCCCCGATGGGTGCCTATGGCTACACCTTC
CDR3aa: CSAPMGAYGYTF

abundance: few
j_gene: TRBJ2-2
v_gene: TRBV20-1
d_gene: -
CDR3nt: TGCAGTGCTAGGGTTCGGGGGAACACCGGGGAGCTGTTTTTT
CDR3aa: CSARVRGNTGELFF

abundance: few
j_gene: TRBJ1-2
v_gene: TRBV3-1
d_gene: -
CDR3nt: TGTGCCAGCAGCCTCGAGGGTTGGATAGGTGGCTACACCTTC
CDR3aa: CASSLEGWIGGYTF

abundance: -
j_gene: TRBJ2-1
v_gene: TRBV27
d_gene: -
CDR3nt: TGTGCCAGCAGTTTAAGTAGGAAGGACGAGCAGTTCTTC
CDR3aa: CASSLSRKDEQFF

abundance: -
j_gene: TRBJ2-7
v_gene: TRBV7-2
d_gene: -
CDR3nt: TGTGCCAGCAGCTTCAGGGTAACCGGGTACGAGCAGTACTTC
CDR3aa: CASSFRVTGYEQYF

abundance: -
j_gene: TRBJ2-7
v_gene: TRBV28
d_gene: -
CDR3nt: TGTGCCAGCAGTTTATCTGTCCACGAGCAGTACTTC
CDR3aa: CASSLSVHEQYF

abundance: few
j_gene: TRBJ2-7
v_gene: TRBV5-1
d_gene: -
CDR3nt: TGCGCCAGCAGTCCTAGGGGCAGGGACGAGCAGTACTTC
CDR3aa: CASSPRGRDEQYF

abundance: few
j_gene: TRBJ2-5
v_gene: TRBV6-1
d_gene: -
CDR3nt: TGTGCCAGCAGGAGGACAGGAGGGCAAGAGACCCAGTACTTC
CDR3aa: CASRRTGGQETQYF

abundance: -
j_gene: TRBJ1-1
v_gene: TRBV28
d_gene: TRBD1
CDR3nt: TGTGCCAGCAGTCCTGTGGACAGGGGGTACACTGAAGCTTTCTTT
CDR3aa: CASSPVDRGYTEAFF

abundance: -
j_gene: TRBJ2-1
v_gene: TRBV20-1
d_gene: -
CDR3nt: TGCAGTGCTACTCATCGGGGGTCCTACAATGAGCAGTTCTTC
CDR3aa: CSATHRGSYNEQFF

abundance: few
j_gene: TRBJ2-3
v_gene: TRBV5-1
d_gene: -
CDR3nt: TGCGCCAGCAGCTTTTCTAGGGGAGCAGATACGCAGTATTTT
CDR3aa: CASSFSRGADTQYF

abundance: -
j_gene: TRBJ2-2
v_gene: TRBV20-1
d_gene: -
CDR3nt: TGCAGTGCCCGGGTCGGGGGTCGGAACACCGGGGAGCTGTTTTTT
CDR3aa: CSARVGGRNTGELFF

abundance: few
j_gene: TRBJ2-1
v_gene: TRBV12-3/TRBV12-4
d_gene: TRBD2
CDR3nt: TGTGCCAGCAAAGCGGGAGGGTTCTTAAATGAGCAGTTCTTC
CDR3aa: CASKAGGFLNEQFF

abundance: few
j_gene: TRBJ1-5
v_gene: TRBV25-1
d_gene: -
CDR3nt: TGTGCCAGCAGTGCAGCCGGGGGCAATCAGCCCCAGCATTTT
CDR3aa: CASSAAGGNQPQHF

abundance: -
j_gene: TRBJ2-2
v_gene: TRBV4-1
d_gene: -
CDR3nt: TGCGCCAGCAGCCAAGAGGTGGGGGAGCTGTTTTTT
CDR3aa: CASSQEVGELFF

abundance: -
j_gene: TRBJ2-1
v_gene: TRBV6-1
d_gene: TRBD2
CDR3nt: TGTGCCAGCAGTAGCTTTAGAATAGCGGGCAGAACCCCCAATGAGCAGTTCTTC
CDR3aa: CASSSFRIAGRTPNEQFF

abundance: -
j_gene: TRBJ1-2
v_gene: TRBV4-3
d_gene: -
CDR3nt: TGCGCCAGCAGCCAGGAGCACTATGGCTACACCTTC
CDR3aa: CASSQEHYGYTF